These 26 T cell receptor beta chains came from one sample sequenced in a study of identical twins. TCRdb called the 5' RACE reads again in MiXCR, with one record for every CDR3 protein. The data show roughly 570,000 distinct CDR3 sequences, roughly 9.5% seen once. This sample was shared with a second study, whose subject was yellow fever vaccine responses in identical twins.

The source material was PBMCs. The receptors derive from a woman aged 18-30 years in good health.

The chain recombines TRBV29-1 with TRBJ2-7; 9 nucleotides match TRBD1. The V gene's germline CDR1 is SQVTM and CDR2 ANQGSEA. Trimming at V came to 6 bases and at J to 6 bases, leaving 9 bases not matched to a gene. This CDR3 region has 13 residues. DNA for the CDR3: TGCAGCGTCTTTGGGGACAGGGTTGGCGAGCAGTACTTC. Translation: CSVFGDRVGEQYF.

This clonotype was counted between two and nine times. The chain has TRBV7-2 and TRBJ2-2; D is unresolved. Between the trimmed V and J ends, which lost 7 bases and 4 bases, there was a span of 13 bases. The CDR3 runs 14 residues. CDR1 SGHTA and CDR2 FQGNSA come from the germline V gene. The CDR3 protein is CASKLRTTTGELFF. CDR3 sequence (DNA): TGTGCCAGCAAACTAAGGACCACCACCGGGGAGCTGTTTTTT. Full variable domain (missing parts from reference TRBV7-2 and TRBJ2-2): GAGVSQSPSNKVTEKGKDVELRCDPISGHTALYWYRQSLGQGLEFLIYFQGNSAPDKSGLPSDRFSAERTGGSVSTLTIQRTQQEDSAVYLCASKLRTTTGELFFGEGSRLTVL.

This clonotype occurred many times. The V call is TRBV10-3, the J call TRBJ2-1, with 7 bases that match TRBD2. The CDR3 length is 14 residues. CDR1 and CDR2 (germline): ENHRY, SYGVKD. Trimming at V came to 0 bases and at J to 7 bases, leaving 3 bases not matched to a gene. The CDR3 sequence: CAISESGGGNEQFF. As DNA, the CDR3 is TGTGCCATCAGTGAGTCGGGGGGAGGGAATGAGCAGTTCTTC.

This clonotype was detected ten times or more. The chain couples TRBV12-3 or TRBV12-4 to TRBJ2-2; D may be TRBD1 (6 bases). V lost 10 bases and J 5 bases, leaving 20 bases between the germline ends. This CDR3 spans 15 amino acids. The CDR3 sequence: CATQWGRGRTGELFF. The CDR3 DNA reads TGTGCCACCCAGTGGGGCAGGGGTCGTACCGGGGAGCTGTTTTTT.

This clonotype was seen more than once but under ten times. The J gene is TRBJ1-1, the V gene TRBV18; D not certain. CDR1 is KGHSH, CDR2 LQKENI, per germline. The CDR3 sequence is 12 residues long. Trimming took 0 bases from V and 8 from J, leaving 7 bases between them. CDR3 protein: CASSPPALEAFF. CDR3 bases: TGTGCCAGCTCACCACCTGCGTTAGAAGCTTTCTTT.

The J gene is TRBJ2-7, the V gene TRBV6-5, with TRBD1 matching over 11 bases. Germline V gene sequence: CDR1 MNHEY, CDR2 SVGAGI. The CDR3 extends over 15 amino acids. With 4 bases clipped from V and 2 bases from J, the junction kept 4 bases outside the gene matches. The CDR3 DNA reads TGTGCCAGCAGTTTCCGGGACAGGGGGACCTACGAGCAGTACTTC. It encodes CASSFRDRGTYEQYF.

A word on this clonotype: This clone may be a read error of a much larger clone one base away. The rearrangement uses TRBV3-1 and TRBJ2-3, with TRBD2 as a possible D gene (6 bases). Germline CDR1 reads LGHDT; CDR2 reads YNNKEL (reference sequence). This CDR3 spans 15 amino acids. V lost 1 base, J lost 1 base, and 9 bases lay in between. The CDR3 sequence is CASSQGAGCTDTQYF. The CDR3 region has the DNA TGTGCCAGCAGCCAAGGGGCGGGGTGCACAGATACGCAGTATTTT.

V usage is TRBV3-1 and J usage is TRBJ2-2; a possible D gene is TRBD1 (6 bases). The V and J ends lost 1 base and 5 bases respectively, with 14 bases between them. The CDR3 loop spans 16 amino acids. CDR1 and CDR2 from the germline V gene are LGHDT and YNNKEL (reference sequence). CDR3 sequence: CASSQVGQGNTGELFF. The DNA of the CDR3 is TGTGCCAGCAGCCAAGTAGGGCAGGGGAATACCGGGGAGCTGTTTTTT.

Many counts were recorded for this clonotype. The chain employs TRBV12-3 or TRBV12-4 and TRBJ2-7; perhaps D is TRBD1 or TRBD2 (5 bases each). There are 15 residues in the CDR3. The V end was cut by 6 bases, the J end by 4 bases, with 19 bases between. The CDR3 DNA reads TGTGCCAGCAGGAGCAGCCGGGACGGGACGTACGAGCAGTACTTC. It translates to CASRSSRDGTYEQYF.

This clonotype was seen many times. The genes are TRBV4-1 and TRBJ2-7; D ambiguous. The CDR3 extends over 13 amino acids. Germline loops: CDR1 MGHRA, CDR2 YSYEKL. V dropped 4 bases and J dropped 3 bases, with 10 bases sitting between them. The CDR3 sequence is CASSLSNDYEQYF. The CDR3 region has the DNA TGCGCCAGCAGCCTCTCAAATGACTACGAGCAGTACTTC.

This clonotype was observed at least ten times. The V and J genes are TRBV29-1 and TRBJ2-1, with D possibly TRBD1 on 6 matching bases. CDR1 is SQVTM, CDR2 ANQGSEA, per germline. The CDR3 sequence is 12 residues long. The V end lost 7 bases, the J end lost 7 bases, and 14 bases lay between the germline ends. The CDR3 protein is CSATTGTNEQFF. The CDR3 DNA is TGCAGCGCTACGACAGGAACGAATGAGCAGTTCTTC.

This clonotype was seen a few times. V and J are TRBV12-3 or TRBV12-4 and TRBJ2-1; 8 positions agree with TRBD2. J was trimmed by 7 bases and V by 11 bases; bases with no gene match: 7. This CDR3 has 12 residues. Here the CDR3 DNA reads TGTGCCGCGGGAGGCCAAGGTAATGAGCAGTTCTTC. This translates into CAAGGQGNEQFF.

The chain joins TRBV4-3 to TRBJ2-7, with D perhaps TRBD2 (6 bases). Germline V gene sequence: CDR1 LGHNA, CDR2 YSLEER. V shed 4 bases and J shed 1 base, with 17 bases lying between them. CDR3 size: 16 residues. The CDR3: CASSLEALSGSYEQYF. The CDR3 region has the DNA TGCGCCAGCAGCCTCGAGGCCCTTAGCGGATCCTACGAGCAGTACTTC.

The chain has TRBV4-2 and TRBJ2-7; 8 bases match TRBD2. In germline, CDR1 is LGHNA, CDR2 YNFKEQ. The CDR3 runs to 13 residues. After removal of 4 bases from V and 6 bases from J, the junction contained 5 bases not matched to a gene. CDR3 nucleotide sequence: TGTGCCAGCAGCCCGACTAGCGCGGGCGAGCAGTACTTC. Translation: CASSPTSAGEQYF.

This clonotype was observed a few times. This sequence joins TRBV5-1 and TRBJ2-4; 7 bases are a match to TRBD1. V lost 4 bases, J lost 3 bases, and 13 bases stayed unmatched. The CDR3 totals 17 residues. Germline assignment: CDR1 SGHRS and CDR2 YFSETQ. The DNA for the CDR3 is TGCGCCAGCAGCAGACCCATGGAAAGGGACAGCAAAAACATTCAGTACTTC. It codes for CASSRPMERDSKNIQYF.

This clonotype appeared many times. The chain combines TRBV5-1 with TRBJ2-6; the D is unclear. CDR1 and CDR2 from the germline V gene are SGHRS and YFSETQ. V lost 4 bases and J lost 0, with 8 bases in between. The CDR3 totals 15 residues. The CDR3 DNA is TGCGCCAGCAGCATGACAATCTCTGGGGCCAACGTCCTGACTTTC. This gives the protein CASSMTISGANVLTF. Looking up the rest from reference TRBV5-1 and TRBJ2-6 gives the full variable domain: KAGVTQTPRYLIKTRGQQVTLSCSPISGHRSVSWYQQTPGQGLQFLFEYFSETQRNKGNFPGRFSGRQFSNSRSEMNVSTLELGDSALYLCASSMTISGANVLTFGAGSRLTVL.

This clonotype was observed a handful of times. The gene calls are TRBV7-2 and TRBJ2-3, with 8 bases that match TRBD2. J gave up 2 bases and V 4 bases, and 5 bases lay outside the gene matches. The CDR3 covers 15 residues. Per the germline V gene, CDR1 is SGHTA and CDR2 is FQGNSA. CDR3 sequence (DNA): TGTGCCAGCAGCTCAAGCGGGAGAGACACAGATACGCAGTATTTT. It is translated as CASSSSGRDTDTQYF.

The chain joins TRBV3-1 to TRBJ1-2; D is unclear. The CDR3 totals 15 residues. V was clipped by 4 bases and J by 0 bases, with 12 bases between them. CDR1 and CDR2 (germline): LGHDT, YNNKEL (reference sequence). CDR3 residues: CASSPTLGTNYGYTF. The CDR3 coding sequence is TGTGCCAGCAGCCCGACGTTGGGGACTAACTATGGCTACACCTTC.

This clonotype was seen a handful of times. J is TRBJ2-7 and V is TRBV7-9; possible D gene TRBD1, 5 bases. Germline loops: CDR1 SEHNR, CDR2 FQNEAQ (reference sequence). V was trimmed by 0 bases and J by 4 bases, leaving 13 bases between them. The CDR3 has 15 amino acids. CDR3 region: CASSLAPGMDYEQYF. CDR3 nucleotides: TGTGCCAGCAGCTTAGCGCCAGGGATGGATTACGAGCAGTACTTC.

This clonotype was seen a few times. The chain links TRBV15 to TRBJ2-5, with 10 positions matching TRBD1. The germline gives CDR1 LNHNV, CDR2 YYDKDF (reference sequence). After removal of 5 bases from V and 0 bases from J, the junction contained 6 bases not matched to a gene. CDR3 length: 16 amino acids. The CDR3 reads CATSGDRGTDQETQYF. Here the CDR3 DNA reads TGTGCCACCAGCGGGGACAGGGGAACGGACCAAGAGACCCAGTACTTC.

The CDR3 DNA is TGTGCCAGCAGCCCCCGTTGGGGGTCTGGGGCCAACGTCCTGACTTTC. Its translation is CASSPRWGSGANVLTF. The genes are TRBV7-3 and TRBJ2-6; D tentatively fits TRBD1 or TRBD2 (5 bases each). V lost 5 bases, J lost 1 base, and 12 bases lay in between. The CDR3 length is 16 residues. Germline assignment: CDR1 SGHTA and CDR2 FQGTGA.

J is TRBJ1-6 and V is TRBV27; 8 bases fit TRBD1. The CDR3 is 18 residues long. The germline V gene encodes CDR1 MNHEY and CDR2 SMNVEV (reference sequence). After removal of 5 bases from V and 0 bases from J, the junction contained 9 bases not matched to a gene. CDR3 bases: TGTGCCAGCAGTCGTAACCCTCAGGGGGCCTCCTATAATTCACCCCTCCACTTT. Protein: CASSRNPQGASYNSPLHF.

In this sample, this clonotype turned up many times. The chain joins TRBV4-2 to TRBJ2-3; D is unclear. Looked up from germline, CDR1 is LGHNA and CDR2 is YNFKEQ. This CDR3 is built from 15 residues. Trimming removed 1 base at V and 8 bases at J, with 16 bases between. CDR3 DNA sequence: TGTGCCAGCAGCCAAGCGATTGACCCGGATCGTACGCAGTATTTT. Translation gives CASSQAIDPDRTQYF.

This clonotype was counted at least ten times. The J gene is TRBJ2-1, the V gene TRBV7-9; 11 nucleotides agree with TRBD2. The CDR3 totals 16 residues. J lost 2 bases, V lost 1 base, and 1 base had no gene match. CDR1 and CDR2 (germline): SEHNR, FQNEAQ (reference sequence). DNA for the CDR3: TGTGCCAGCAGCTTAGAACTAGCGGGGGCCTACAATGAGCAGTTCTTC. Its translation: CASSLELAGAYNEQFF.

This clonotype was seen only a few times. This chain links TRBV2 with TRBJ2-3; 10 nucleotides align to TRBD2. This CDR3 comprises 14 residues. With V trimmed by 4 bases and J by 7 bases, 5 bases remained unmatched. Germline CDR1 SNHLY, CDR2 FYNNEI. In DNA, the CDR3 is TGTGCCAGCAGTGCGGCTAGCGGGAGAAATACGCAGTATTTT. Residues: CASSAASGRNTQYF.

This clonotype was observed a handful of times. This chain connects TRBV5-1 to TRBJ2-7, with D possibly being TRBD2 (6 bases). Trimming removed 2 bases at V and 3 bases at J, with 12 bases between. CDR3 length: 14 amino acids. Looked up from germline, CDR1 is SGHRS and CDR2 is YFSETQ. CDR3 sequence reads: CASSLGTVDYEQYF. The DNA for the CDR3 is TGCGCCAGCAGCTTAGGGACTGTCGACTACGAGCAGTACTTC.